The rows below give T cell receptor beta chains drawn from one sample of a study of blood T cells in healthy people across ages. Via MiXCR, TCRdb re-called the 5' RACE reads, giving one row per CDR3 protein. The table includes about 780,000 distinct CDR3 sequences, around half detected once. The sequenced sample consisted of blood. Receptor source: an elderly man in good health. Both conserved end residues are part of each CDR3. The D gene is left open where the match is weak. The size of a clone is reported for some rows only, either as once, few or many, or as a class for expanded clones.

J: TRBJ2-5
V: TRBV20-1
D: TRBD2
size: -
CDR3: CNAGLAGLTQYF
DNA: TGCAACGCAGGACTAGCGGGATTGACCCAGTACTTC

J: TRBJ2-7
V: TRBV10-3
D: -
size: once
CDR3: CAIGLTVSYEQYF
DNA: TGTGCCATCGGATTGACAGTTTCCTACGAGCAGTACTTC

J: TRBJ1-1
V: TRBV20-1
D: -
size: -
CDR3: CSALTGNTEAFF
DNA: TGCAGTGCCCTGACGGGGAACACTGAAGCTTTCTTT

J: TRBJ2-5
V: TRBV4-2
D: -
size: many
CDR3: CASSQEGRETQYF
DNA: TGTGCCAGCAGCCAGGAGGGACGGGAGACCCAGTACTTC

J: TRBJ2-3
V: TRBV5-1
D: TRBD2
size: -
CDR3: CASSSGTSGGSTDTQYF
DNA: TGCGCCAGCAGCTCCGGGACTAGCGGGGGGAGCACAGATACGCAGTATTTT

J: TRBJ1-1
V: TRBV5-1
D: -
size: -
CDR3: CASSPRPGRDTEAFF
DNA: TGCGCCAGCAGCCCTAGACCGGGGAGGGACACTGAAGCTTTCTTT

J: TRBJ2-3
V: TRBV9
D: -
size: -
CDR3: CASSVAGPGTQYF
DNA: TGTGCCAGCAGCGTAGCTGGTCCAGGCACGCAGTATTTT

J: TRBJ2-1
V: TRBV5-1
D: -
size: many
CDR3: CASSSGLSYNEQFF
DNA: TGCGCCAGCAGCTCGGGCCTCTCCTACAATGAGCAGTTCTTC

J: TRBJ1-2
V: TRBV2
D: TRBD1
size: -
CDR3: CASSEVAPGQGARGRGYTF
DNA: TGTGCCAGCAGTGAGGTTGCCCCGGGACAGGGGGCGCGAGGGAGAGGCTACACCTTC

J: TRBJ2-3
V: TRBV5-1
D: -
size: many
CDR3: CASSLYGSTDTQYF
DNA: TGCGCCAGCAGCTTGTACGGCAGCACAGATACGCAGTATTTT

J: TRBJ2-7
V: TRBV20-1
D: TRBD2
size: few
CDR3: CSAAGTKTYNEQYF
DNA: TGCAGTGCTGCCGGGACTAAAACCTACAATGAGCAGTACTTC

J: TRBJ2-5
V: TRBV20-1
D: -
size: -
CDR3: CSALSPAGQETQYF
DNA: TGCAGTGCCCTGAGCCCGGCTGGCCAAGAGACCCAGTACTTC

J: TRBJ1-2
V: TRBV6-5
D: TRBD1
size: -
CDR3: CASSQGTGSYGYTF
DNA: TGTGCCAGCAGTCAAGGGACAGGATCCTATGGCTACACCTTC

J: TRBJ1-2
V: TRBV20-1
D: -
size: -
CDR3: CSAAPSMGEVYGYTF
DNA: TGCAGTGCTGCCCCGTCAATGGGGGAGGTCTATGGCTACACCTTC

J: TRBJ2-7
V: TRBV7-3
D: -
size: once
CDR3: CASSLFASVKNEQYF
DNA: TGTGCCAGCAGCTTATTCGCTAGCGTGAAAAATGAGCAGTACTTC

J: TRBJ1-4
V: TRBV2
D: TRBD1
size: few
CDR3: CASRRDRANEKLFF
DNA: TGTGCCAGCAGGAGGGACAGGGCGAACGAAAAACTGTTTTTT

J: TRBJ2-5
V: TRBV20-1
D: -
size: many
CDR3: CSAGMNSGISETQYF
DNA: TGCAGTGCTGGCATGAACTCCGGGATCTCAGAGACCCAGTACTTC

J: TRBJ2-3
V: TRBV9
D: TRBD2
size: -
CDR3: CASSAGLRNTDTQYF
DNA: TGTGCCAGCAGCGCGGGACTAAGGAACACAGATACGCAGTATTTT

J: TRBJ1-1
V: TRBV12-3/TRBV12-4
D: -
size: -
CDR3: CASNAFLDSLNTEAFF
DNA: TGTGCCAGCAATGCATTCCTTGACAGTTTGAACACTGAAGCTTTCTTT

J: TRBJ2-3
V: TRBV29-1
D: -
size: -
CDR3: CSVEDPGVTQYF
DNA: TGCAGCGTTGAAGATCCCGGGGTTACGCAGTATTTT

J: TRBJ2-7
V: TRBV6-6
D: -
size: many
CDR3: CASSYKGYEQYF
DNA: TGTGCCAGCAGTTACAAAGGTTACGAGCAGTACTTC

J: TRBJ1-4
V: TRBV7-6
D: -
size: -
CDR3: CASSQAGGSNEKLFF
DNA: TGTGCCAGCAGCCAAGCGGGGGGGTCTAATGAAAAACTGTTTTTT

J: TRBJ2-7
V: TRBV12-3/TRBV12-4
D: TRBD2
size: -
CDR3: CASSPGVLAGEGYEQYF
DNA: TGTGCCAGCAGTCCAGGGGTGTTAGCGGGAGAGGGCTACGAGCAGTACTTC

J: TRBJ2-5
V: TRBV7-6
D: TRBD2
size: few
CDR3: CASSLRPSGRETQYF
DNA: TGTGCCAGCAGCCTAAGGCCTAGCGGGAGAGAGACCCAGTACTTC

J: TRBJ1-1
V: TRBV18
D: -
size: many
CDR3: CASSPTTAAEAFF
DNA: TGTGCCAGCTCACCTACGACGGCGGCTGAAGCTTTCTTT

J: TRBJ2-1
V: TRBV5-1
D: TRBD2
size: many
CDR3: CASSSTSGRASDEQFF
DNA: TGCGCCAGCAGCTCCACTAGCGGGAGGGCCTCAGATGAGCAGTTCTTC

J: TRBJ2-7
V: TRBV3-1
D: -
size: few
CDR3: CASSQYRDPAEQYF
DNA: TGTGCCAGCAGCCAGTACCGGGACCCAGCGGAGCAGTACTTC

J: TRBJ2-5
V: TRBV20-1
D: TRBD2
size: -
CDR3: CSARAAGEVRETQYF
DNA: TGCAGTGCTAGAGCGGCGGGAGAGGTTAGGGAGACCCAGTACTTC

J: TRBJ2-3
V: TRBV11-3
D: -
size: few
CDR3: CASSLGGIPDTQYF
DNA: TGTGCCAGCAGCTTAGGGGGGATCCCAGATACGCAGTATTTT

J: TRBJ2-1
V: TRBV7-2
D: -
size: -
CDR3: CASSFQDGPYNEQFF
DNA: TGTGCCAGCAGCTTCCAGGATGGCCCCTACAATGAGCAGTTCTTC

J: TRBJ2-3
V: TRBV7-2
D: -
size: few
CDR3: CASSRTLPTDTQYF
DNA: TGTGCCAGCAGCCGGACCTTGCCCACAGATACGCAGTATTTT

J: TRBJ1-5
V: TRBV25-1
D: -
size: once
CDR3: CASSVGIGNQPQHF
DNA: TGTGCCAGCAGTGTGGGAATTGGCAATCAGCCCCAGCATTTT

J: TRBJ2-7
V: TRBV28
D: TRBD1
size: -
CDR3: CASTKTGLNEQYF
DNA: TGTGCCAGCACCAAGACAGGGCTAAACGAGCAGTACTTC

J: TRBJ1-2
V: TRBV29-1
D: -
size: -
CDR3: CSVELEDYGYTF
DNA: TGCAGCGTTGAATTGGAAGACTATGGCTACACCTTC

J: TRBJ1-2
V: TRBV4-2
D: -
size: few
CDR3: CASSQESSGTGFYGYTF
DNA: TGTGCCAGCAGCCAAGAATCGAGTGGAACGGGCTTCTATGGCTACACCTTC

J: TRBJ2-3
V: TRBV27
D: -
size: -
CDR3: CASSFRRAGRETDTQYF
DNA: TGTGCCAGCAGTTTTCGGCGAGCGGGCCGAGAGACAGATACGCAGTATTTT

J: TRBJ2-7
V: TRBV5-1
D: -
size: few
CDR3: CASSLAVGGPYEQYF
DNA: TGCGCCAGCAGCTTGGCCGTGGGAGGCCCCTACGAGCAGTACTTC

J: TRBJ2-7
V: TRBV20-1
D: -
size: few
CDR3: CSARDRGGGIINEQYF
DNA: TGCAGTGCTAGAGATCGAGGGGGAGGCATCATAAACGAGCAGTACTTC

J: TRBJ2-7
V: TRBV7-6
D: -
size: -
CDR3: CASTLGGGGYEQYF
DNA: TGTGCCAGCACCTTAGGGGGAGGGGGCTACGAGCAGTACTTC

J: TRBJ1-2
V: TRBV5-1
D: TRBD1
size: -
CDR3: CASSGTTGGYGYTF
DNA: TGCGCCAGCAGCGGAACGACAGGGGGCTACGGCTACACCTTC